The T cell receptor (beta chain) described here comes from a study of cytomegalovirus exposure and HLA in healthy donors. Study details: Both the 100 to 150 validation repertoires and the 600 to 700 first-cohort repertoires used the same platform, as reported by a later analysis.

The repertoire was sequenced with immunoSEQ multiplex PCR; TCRdb's copy has only in-frame clones and lacks some. The table lists some 76,000 clones, around 93% of them singletons. Whole-study results and caveats: The dataset shows that most TCR sequences were rare, while some public TCRs occurred in many donors. Published work reported that the classifier diagnosed cytomegalovirus status with high specificity and sensitivity. Cytomegalovirus-associated status was assigned to some 160 TCR beta chains.

The CDR3 length is 14 residues. V lost 2 bases and J lost 8, with 15 bases in between. Germline CDR1 is MNHEY and CDR2 is SVGAGI. Note on this clone: The antigen remains undetermined.

The material sequenced was PBMCs. This TCR derives from a young woman in good health and CMV-seronegative. The chain is built from TRBV6-5 and TRBJ1-2; D perhaps matches TRBD1 (6 bases). The CDR3 DNA follows: TGTGCCAGCAGTTACGGGGGGGCGGAACGGGGCTACACCTTC. The encoded protein is CASSYGGAERGYTF.